This T cell receptor beta chain is from a study of blood T cell repertoires in COVID-19. At the level of the study: PBMCs, B-cell-depleted T cells, or T cells were the source of the cDNA or gDNA that made up the material.

CDR1 is SGHAT and CDR2 is FQNNGV in the germline V gene. V was pared by 1 base and J by 2 bases, with 2 bases of the junction left unmatched. The CDR3 runs 15 residues. Original processing methods: Researchers report that nucleated cell counts were estimated from reference gene primer amplification. Sequencing used immunoSEQ multiplex PCR; TCRdb keeps in-frame clones, though not all of them. The V and J calls and clone size are taken from that table; D and trimming were inferred from the DNA. The sample yields about 250,000 clones, 84% seen once. This receptor was obtained from a middle-aged man with acute or convalescent COVID-19. The chain combines TRBV11-2 with TRBJ2-3, with 8 positions matching TRBD2. The sequenced material came from peripheral blood. The CDR3 loop is CASSLGAGATDTQYF. The CDR3 region has the DNA TGTGCCAGCAGCTTAGGAGCGGGGGCCACAGATACGCAGTATTTT.